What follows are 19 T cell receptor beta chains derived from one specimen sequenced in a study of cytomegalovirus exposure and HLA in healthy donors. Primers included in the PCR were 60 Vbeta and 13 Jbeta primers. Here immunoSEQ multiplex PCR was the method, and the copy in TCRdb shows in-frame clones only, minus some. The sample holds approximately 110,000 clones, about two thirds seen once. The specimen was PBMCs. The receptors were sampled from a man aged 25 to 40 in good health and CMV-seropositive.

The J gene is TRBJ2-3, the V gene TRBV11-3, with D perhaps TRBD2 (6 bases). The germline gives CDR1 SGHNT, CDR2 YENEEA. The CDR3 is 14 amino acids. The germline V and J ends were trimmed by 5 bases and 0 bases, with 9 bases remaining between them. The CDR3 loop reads CASSRDLSTDTQYF. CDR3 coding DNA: TGTGCCAGCAGCCGGGACTTGAGCACAGATACGCAGTATTTT.

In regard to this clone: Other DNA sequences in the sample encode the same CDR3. The CDR3 sequence is CASSLGTSQETQYF. CDR3 coding DNA: TGCGCCAGCAGCCTGGGGACTTCTCAAGAGACCCAGTACTTC. The V call is TRBV5-1, the J call TRBJ2-5; possible D gene TRBD2, 6 bases. CDR1 and CDR2 (germline): SGHRS, YFSETQ. Trimming pared 4 bases from V and 2 bases from J, leaving 12 bases between. This CDR3 is built from 14 residues.

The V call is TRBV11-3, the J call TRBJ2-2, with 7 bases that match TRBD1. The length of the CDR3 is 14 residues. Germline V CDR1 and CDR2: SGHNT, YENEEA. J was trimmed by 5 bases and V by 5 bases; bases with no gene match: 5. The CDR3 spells CASSLIQGTGELFF. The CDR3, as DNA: TGTGCCAGCAGCCTAATACAGGGGACCGGGGAGCTGTTTTTT.

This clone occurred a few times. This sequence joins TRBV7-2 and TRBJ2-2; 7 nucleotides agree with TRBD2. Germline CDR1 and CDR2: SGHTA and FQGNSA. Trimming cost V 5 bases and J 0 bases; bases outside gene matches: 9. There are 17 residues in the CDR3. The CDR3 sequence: CASSLPKTSPNTGELFF. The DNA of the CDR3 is TGTGCCAGCAGCCTACCCAAGACTAGCCCGAACACCGGGGAGCTGTTTTTT.

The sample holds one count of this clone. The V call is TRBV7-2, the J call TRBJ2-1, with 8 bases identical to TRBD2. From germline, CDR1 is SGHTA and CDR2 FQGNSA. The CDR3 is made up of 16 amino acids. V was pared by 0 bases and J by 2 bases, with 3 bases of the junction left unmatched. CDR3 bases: TGTGCCAGCAGCTTAGCCGGGGGGGCCACCTACAATGAGCAGTTCTTC. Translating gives CASSLAGGATYNEQFF.

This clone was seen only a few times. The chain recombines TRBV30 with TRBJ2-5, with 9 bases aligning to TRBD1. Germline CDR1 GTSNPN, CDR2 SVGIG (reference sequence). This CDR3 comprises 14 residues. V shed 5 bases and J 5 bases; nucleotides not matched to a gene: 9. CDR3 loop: CAWATGGARETQYF. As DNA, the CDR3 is TGTGCCTGGGCAACAGGGGGCGCGAGGGAGACCCAGTACTTC.

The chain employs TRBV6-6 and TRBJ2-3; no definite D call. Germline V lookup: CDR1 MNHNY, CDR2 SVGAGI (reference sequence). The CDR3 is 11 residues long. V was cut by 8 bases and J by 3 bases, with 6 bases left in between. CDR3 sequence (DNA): TGTGCCAGCGAACTTACAGATACGCAGTATTTT. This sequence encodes CASELTDTQYF.

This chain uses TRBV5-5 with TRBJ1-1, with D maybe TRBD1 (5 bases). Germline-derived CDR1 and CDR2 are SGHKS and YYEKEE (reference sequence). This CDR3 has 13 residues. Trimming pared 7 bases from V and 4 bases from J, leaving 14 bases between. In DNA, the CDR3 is TGTGCCAGCCTCAGGGATACGGGCACTGAAGCTTTCTTT. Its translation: CASLRDTGTEAFF.

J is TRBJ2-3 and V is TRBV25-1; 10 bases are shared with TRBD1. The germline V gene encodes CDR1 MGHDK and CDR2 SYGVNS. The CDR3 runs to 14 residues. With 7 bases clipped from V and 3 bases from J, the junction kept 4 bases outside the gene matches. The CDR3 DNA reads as TGTGCCAGCACGGGACAGGGGCTTACAGATACGCAGTATTTT. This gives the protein CASTGQGLTDTQYF.

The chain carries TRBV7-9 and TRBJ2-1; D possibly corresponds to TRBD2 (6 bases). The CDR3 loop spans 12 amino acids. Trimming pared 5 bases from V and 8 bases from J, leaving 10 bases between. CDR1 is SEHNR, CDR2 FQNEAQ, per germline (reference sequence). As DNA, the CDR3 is TGTGCCAGCAGCGGTTGGGGGGATGAGCAGTTCTTC. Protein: CASSGWGDEQFF.

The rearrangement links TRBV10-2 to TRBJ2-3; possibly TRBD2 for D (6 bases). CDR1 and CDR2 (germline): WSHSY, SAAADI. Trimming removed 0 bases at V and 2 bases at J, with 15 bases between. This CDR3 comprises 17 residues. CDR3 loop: CASSESGGDVFTDTQYF. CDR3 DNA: TGCGCCAGCAGTGAGTCGGGCGGGGACGTTTTCACAGATACGCAGTATTTT.

CDR3 loop: CASSPRWATNTEAFF. CDR3 sequence (DNA): TGTGCCAGCAGCCCCAGGTGGGCGACGAACACTGAAGCTTTCTTT. The rearrangement joins TRBV14 to TRBJ1-1, with D hard to call. Germline V lookup: CDR1 SGHDN, CDR2 FVKESK. The CDR3 is 15 amino acids. Trimming cost V 4 bases and J 1 base, with 13 bases left between them.

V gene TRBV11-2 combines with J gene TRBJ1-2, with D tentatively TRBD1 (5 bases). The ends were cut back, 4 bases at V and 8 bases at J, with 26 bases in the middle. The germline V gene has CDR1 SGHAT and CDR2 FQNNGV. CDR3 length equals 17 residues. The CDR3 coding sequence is TGTGCCAGCAGCTCCCCTCAGGGTTTGGAGCGGGTACGCGGCTACACCTTC. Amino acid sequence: CASSSPQGLERVRGYTF.

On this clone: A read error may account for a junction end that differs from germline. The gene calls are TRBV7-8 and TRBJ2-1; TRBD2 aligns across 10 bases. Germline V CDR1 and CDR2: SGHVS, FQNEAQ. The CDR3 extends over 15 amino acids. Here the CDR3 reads CASSATSGNDNEQLF. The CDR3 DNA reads TGTGCCAGCAGCGCAACTAGCGGGAATGACAATGAGCAGCTCTTC.

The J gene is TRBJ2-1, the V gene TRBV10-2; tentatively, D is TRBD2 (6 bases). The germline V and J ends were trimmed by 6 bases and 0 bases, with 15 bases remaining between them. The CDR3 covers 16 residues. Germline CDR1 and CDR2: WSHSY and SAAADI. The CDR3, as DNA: TGCGCCAGCAGGGATTACCGGGGGAGCTCCTACAATGAGCAGTTCTTC. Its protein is CASRDYRGSSYNEQFF.

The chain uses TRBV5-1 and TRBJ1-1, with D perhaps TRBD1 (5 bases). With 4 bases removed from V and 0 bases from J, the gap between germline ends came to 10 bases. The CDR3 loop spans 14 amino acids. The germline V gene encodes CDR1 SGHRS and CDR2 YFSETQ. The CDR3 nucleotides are TGCGCCAGCAGCCTGGACACCCTGAACACTGAAGCTTTCTTT. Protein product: CASSLDTLNTEAFF.

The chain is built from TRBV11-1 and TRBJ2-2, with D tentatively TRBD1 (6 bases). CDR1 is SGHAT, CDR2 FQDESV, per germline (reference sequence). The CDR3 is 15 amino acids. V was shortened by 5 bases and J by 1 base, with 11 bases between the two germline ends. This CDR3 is CASSPEGGNTGELFF. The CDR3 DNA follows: TGTGCCAGCAGCCCAGAAGGGGGGAACACCGGGGAGCTGTTTTTT.

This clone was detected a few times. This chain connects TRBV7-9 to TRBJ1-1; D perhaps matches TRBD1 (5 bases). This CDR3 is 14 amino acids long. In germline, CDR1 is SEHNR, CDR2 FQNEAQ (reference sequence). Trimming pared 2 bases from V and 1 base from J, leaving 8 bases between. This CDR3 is CASSLQDTNTEAFF. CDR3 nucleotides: TGTGCCAGCAGCTTACAGGACACGAACACTGAAGCTTTCTTT.

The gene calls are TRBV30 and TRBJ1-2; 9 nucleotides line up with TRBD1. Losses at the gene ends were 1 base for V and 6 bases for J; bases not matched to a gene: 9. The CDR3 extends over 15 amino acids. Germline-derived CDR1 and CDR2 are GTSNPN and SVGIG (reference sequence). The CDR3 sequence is CAWSEKGQGMDGYTF. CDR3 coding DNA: TGTGCCTGGAGTGAGAAGGGACAGGGAATGGATGGCTACACCTTC.